This entry lists 22 T cell receptor beta chains sequenced from one sample in a study of T cell responses to AZD1222 COVID-19 vaccine. The assay was immunoSEQ multiplex PCR, and TCRdb's table has in-frame clones only and misses some. The sample shows about 87,000 clones, roughly 90% of them seen only once. The material sequenced was peripheral blood, taken on day 0 of AZD1222 vaccination. These receptors were taken from an adult in good health.

This clone was counted only a few times. The genes are TRBV19 and TRBJ2-7, with 11 bases matching TRBD2. The trim removed 4 bases at V and 6 bases at J, leaving 14 bases unmatched. CDR3 length equals 17 residues. The germline V gene encodes CDR1 LNHDA and CDR2 SQIVND (reference sequence). Written as DNA, the CDR3 is TGTGCCAGTAGTACCCATCATAGCGGGAGGGCCGGAAGCGAGCAGTACTTC. Protein: CASSTHHSGRAGSEQYF.

The chain recombines TRBV5-4 with TRBJ2-7; D is unclear. This CDR3 region has 11 residues. The V gene lost 3 bases and the J gene lost 1 base, with 2 bases spanning the gap. The germline V gene has CDR1 SGHNT and CDR2 YYREEE (reference sequence). The CDR3 protein is CASSSSYEQYF. CDR3 in DNA: TGTGCCAGCAGCTCTTCCTACGAGCAGTACTTC.

V gene TRBV9 combines with J gene TRBJ2-3; D is possibly TRBD1 (7 bases). The CDR3 sequence is 17 residues long. CDR1 and CDR2 (germline): SGDLS, YYNGEE. V shed 0 bases and J shed 2 bases, with 16 bases lying between them. The CDR3 loop is CASSVGSGGTATDTQYF. The CDR3 bases are TGTGCCAGCAGCGTAGGCTCTGGAGGGACAGCCACAGATACGCAGTATTTT.

The rearrangement joins TRBV5-4 to TRBJ1-1; 7 positions agree with TRBD1. The junction had 5 bases not matched to a gene; V was cut back by 4 bases and J by 2 bases. The CDR3 is 14 residues long. Germline CDR1 and CDR2: SGHNT and YYREEE (reference sequence). DNA for the CDR3: TGTGCCAGCAGCACGACAGGGACCAACACTGAAGCTTTCTTT. Amino acids: CASSTTGTNTEAFF.

The chain employs TRBV9 and TRBJ2-5; tentative D call: TRBD2 (6 bases). There are 12 residues in the CDR3. The V and J ends lost 4 bases and 7 bases respectively, with 11 bases between them. CDR1 is SGDLS, CDR2 YYNGEE, per germline. The CDR3 DNA sequence: TGTGCCAGCAGCTTCTCCGGGGGGACCCAGTACTTC. This gives the protein CASSFSGGTQYF.

The V gene is TRBV4-2, the J gene TRBJ2-1; 8 nucleotides agree with TRBD2. CDR1 LGHNA and CDR2 YNFKEQ come from the germline V gene. Losses at the gene ends were 0 bases for V and 6 bases for J; bases not matched to a gene: 7. The CDR3 length is 16 residues. The chain's CDR3 is CASSQEGLAGGNEQFF. As DNA, the CDR3 is TGTGCCAGCAGCCAAGAAGGACTAGCAGGCGGCAATGAGCAGTTCTTC.

This chain connects TRBV30 to TRBJ1-1; D unresolved. The CDR3 extends over 11 amino acids. Germline V gives CDR1 GTSNPN, CDR2 SVGIG (reference sequence). V was cut by 2 bases and J by 5 bases, with 6 bases left in between. The chain's CDR3 is CAWSLRTEAFF. The CDR3 bases are TGTGCCTGGAGTCTGAGGACTGAAGCTTTCTTT.

Only one count was recorded for this clone. The rearrangement joins TRBV4-1 to TRBJ1-5; no firm D call. V was pared by 3 bases and J by 5 bases, with 14 bases between. The CDR3 runs to 15 residues. The V gene's germline CDR1 is MGHRA and CDR2 YSYEKL. This CDR3 is CASSHESTEYQPQHF. The CDR3 DNA reads as TGCGCCAGCAGCCATGAATCTACGGAGTATCAGCCCCAGCATTTT.

V usage is TRBV2 and J usage is TRBJ2-2; D ambiguous. Per the germline V gene, CDR1 is SNHLY and CDR2 is FYNNEI. Trimming removed 3 bases from V and 1 base from J, with 9 bases in between. CDR3 size: 15 residues. The CDR3 here is CASSDVTGNTGELFF. CDR3 bases: TGTGCCAGCAGTGACGTGACGGGGAACACCGGGGAGCTGTTTTTT.

This chain joins TRBV18 and TRBJ1-4, with TRBD1 as a possible D gene (5 bases). Germline V CDR1 and CDR2: KGHSH, LQKENI. V lost 4 bases to trimming and J lost 0 bases, with 15 bases between them. The CDR3 extends over 17 amino acids. The CDR3 coding sequence is TGTGCCAGCTCACTCACCACGGGGGGAGCAACTAATGAAAAACTGTTTTTT. It encodes CASSLTTGGATNEKLFF.

The genes are TRBV27 and TRBJ1-5; D perhaps matches TRBD1 (5 bases). Germline assignment: CDR1 MNHEY and CDR2 SMNVEV (reference sequence). The CDR3 is made up of 14 amino acids. V shed 0 bases and J shed 7 bases, with 10 bases lying between them. For the CDR3, the DNA is TGTGCCAGCAGTTTATCGGCCCAGGGCCAGCCCCAGCATTTT. Translating gives CASSLSAQGQPQHF.

The chain carries TRBV19 and TRBJ2-7; TRBD2 agrees at 7 bases. The CDR3 extends over 15 amino acids. Trimming removed 3 bases from V and 1 base from J; junction bases left unmatched: 6. The germline gives CDR1 LNHDA, CDR2 SQIVND (reference sequence). The CDR3 protein is CASSIPSGESYEQYF. CDR3 in DNA: TGTGCCAGTAGTATTCCCAGCGGGGAGTCCTACGAGCAGTACTTC. Looking up the rest from reference TRBV19 and TRBJ2-7 gives the full variable domain: DGGITQSPKYLFRKEGQNVTLSCEQNLNHDAMYWYRQDPGQGLRLIYYSQIVNDFQKGDIAEGYSVSREKKESFPLTVTSAQKNPTAFYLCASSIPSGESYEQYFGPGTRLTVT.

V and J are TRBV7-9 and TRBJ1-1; D is unresolved. This CDR3 is built from 11 residues. From germline, CDR1 is SEHNR and CDR2 FQNEAQ (reference sequence). Trimming took off 5 bases at V and 10 bases at J, with 11 bases between the two ends. The CDR3 DNA is TGTGCCAGCAGCGTTTCATCGGTAGCTTTCTTT. Its translation is CASSVSSVAFF.

This clone came up a few times. The chain recombines TRBV27 with TRBJ1-2; D may be TRBD1 (5 bases). Germline V CDR1 and CDR2: MNHEY, SMNVEV (reference sequence). The CDR3 is 14 amino acids. V was cut by 3 bases and J by 7 bases, with 15 bases left in between. The CDR3 reads CASSFRAVESGYTF. Written as DNA, the CDR3 is TGTGCCAGCAGTTTCAGGGCCGTGGAGAGTGGCTACACCTTC.

V gene TRBV10-2 combines with J gene TRBJ1-5; D remains unclear. This CDR3 has 13 residues. V was clipped by 0 bases and J by 3 bases, with 3 bases between them. Germline assignment: CDR1 WSHSY and CDR2 SAAADI. CDR3 amino acids: CASSESFNQPQHF. The CDR3 DNA reads TGCGCCAGCAGTGAGTCGTTCAATCAGCCCCAGCATTTT.

This rearrangement joins TRBV6-5 to TRBJ2-7, with D unclear. Deletions cut 0 bases from V and 3 bases from J, with 9 bases between. The CDR3 runs 14 residues. Germline assignment: CDR1 MNHEY and CDR2 SVGAGI. CDR3 DNA sequence: TGTGCCAGCAGTTACTCTCCAGCCTACTACGAGCAGTACTTC. Translating it yields CASSYSPAYYEQYF.

The sample holds many counts of this clone. This chain connects TRBV14 to TRBJ1-6; maybe TRBD1 (5 bases). CDR1 is SGHDN, CDR2 FVKESK, per germline. Trimming left V 4 bases short and J 10 bases short, with 8 bases between. The CDR3 runs to 12 residues. The CDR3 region is CASSLQVSPLHF. In nucleotides, the CDR3 is TGTGCCAGCAGCCTACAGGTGTCACCCCTCCACTTT.

The count of this clone is one. The chain joins TRBV18 to TRBJ1-1; possibly TRBD1 for D (5 bases). Germline V lookup: CDR1 KGHSH, CDR2 LQKENI. V was cut by 4 bases and J by 8 bases, with 8 bases left in between. This CDR3 region has 11 residues. CDR3 loop: CASSRQTEAFF. In nucleotides, the CDR3 is TGTGCCAGCTCACGACAGACGGAAGCTTTCTTT.

CDR3 sequence (DNA): TGTGCCAGCAGCAAGGGCAGGGAGGTAACCTACGAGCAGTACTTC. This sequence encodes CASSKGREVTYEQYF. The chain couples TRBV21-1 to TRBJ2-7; TRBD2 reflects the table's D call only, with no check against the DNA. TRBV21-1 has pseudogene status. The CDR3 totals 15 residues.

The chain joins TRBV27 to TRBJ2-1; possibly TRBD2 for D (5 bases). The CDR3 contains 13 residues. V lost 0 bases to trimming and J lost 9 bases, with 9 bases between them. Germline-derived CDR1 and CDR2 are MNHEY and SMNVEV (reference sequence). The chain's CDR3 is CASSLSLAGEQFF. In DNA, the CDR3 is TGTGCCAGCAGTTTATCCCTAGCTGGTGAGCAGTTCTTC.

This clone was observed a few times. V is TRBV7-9 and J is TRBJ2-7; 8 nucleotides align to TRBD2. There are 14 residues in the CDR3. Germline V gene data show CDR1 as SEHNR and CDR2 as FQNEAQ (reference sequence). V lost 6 bases to trimming and J lost 2 bases; unmatched junction nucleotides: 6. The CDR3 loop is CASSLTAGAYEQYF. CDR3 bases: TGTGCCAGCAGTCTTACAGCGGGGGCCTACGAGCAGTACTTC.

The chain combines TRBV4-1 with TRBJ1-1; D not resolved. Germline V gene lookup returns CDR1 MGHRA and CDR2 YSYEKL. The CDR3 consists of 11 residues. Trimming cost V 2 bases and J 8 bases, with 6 bases left between them. The CDR3 here is CASSQLGEAFF. As DNA, the CDR3 is TGCGCCAGCAGCCAACTAGGAGAAGCTTTCTTT.